This T cell receptor (beta chain) came from a study of T cells in Graves' hyperthyroidism and ophthalmopathy. The study, taken as a whole, reports: Among clonotypes expanded in thyroid above 0.001, most were also found in blood.

It was RNA transcripts that yielded the amplified TCR beta CDR3 regions. A set of HTBI primers served as the primers for a first-round RT-PCR of the TCR CDR3. In TCRdb, the multiplex PCR reads were re-called with MiXCR into one record per CDR3 protein. The sample shows 500,000 to 700,000 distinct CDR3 sequences, 16% of them seen only once. Germline trimming cut 4 bases from V and 9 bases from J; bases unmatched to any gene: 11. Germline lookup yields CDR1 DFQATT and CDR2 SNEGSKA (reference sequence). The CDR3 spans 14 residues. This clonotype was seen repeatedly, ten times or more. The antigen is undetermined. Exclusion criteria comprised uncontrolled infection, other autoimmune disease, pregnancy or lactation. Diagnosis relied on clinical symptoms, serum thyroxine and TRAb, thyroid ultrasound and orbital computed tomography. Using around 10 ml of fresh peripheral blood, PBMCs were prepared.

The sequence came from a young woman with Graves' hyperthyroidism. The sequencing sample was made of blood. V gene TRBV20-1 combines with J gene TRBJ2-3; TRBD2 agrees at 9 bases. In nucleotides, the CDR3 is TGCAGTGCTATATATAGCGGGGGCCCCGCAACGCAGTATTTT. Encoded protein: CSAIYSGGPATQYF.